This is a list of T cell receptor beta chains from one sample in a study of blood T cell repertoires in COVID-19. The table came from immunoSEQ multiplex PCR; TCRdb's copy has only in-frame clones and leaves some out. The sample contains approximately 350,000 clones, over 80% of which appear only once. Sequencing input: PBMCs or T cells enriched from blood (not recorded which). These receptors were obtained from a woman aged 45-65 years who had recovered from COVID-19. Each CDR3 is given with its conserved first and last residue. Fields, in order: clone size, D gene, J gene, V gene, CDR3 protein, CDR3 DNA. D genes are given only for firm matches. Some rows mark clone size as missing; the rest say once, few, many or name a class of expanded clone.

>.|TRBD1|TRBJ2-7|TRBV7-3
CASSPTGTGDYEQYF
TGTGCCAGCAGCCCCACCGGGACAGGGGACTACGAGCAGTACTTC
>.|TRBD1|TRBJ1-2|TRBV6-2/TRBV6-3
CASSRGQYYGYTF
TGTGCCAGCAGCCGGGGACAGTACTATGGCTACACCTTC
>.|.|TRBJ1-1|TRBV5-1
CASSSHSGVGEAFF
TGCGCCAGCAGCTCACACTCAGGGGTGGGTGAAGCTTTCTTT
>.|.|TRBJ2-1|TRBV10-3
CAISVEGDSYNEQFF
TGTGCCATCAGTGTAGAGGGGGACTCCTACAATGAGCAGTTCTTC
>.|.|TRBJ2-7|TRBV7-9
CASSLEQDRSYEQYF
TGTGCCAGCAGCTTAGAACAGGACCGCTCCTACGAGCAGTACTTC
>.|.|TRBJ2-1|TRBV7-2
CASSSSREEEQFF
TGTGCCAGCAGCTCGTCTAGGGAGGAGGAGCAGTTCTTC
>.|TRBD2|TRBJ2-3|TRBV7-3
CASSTHSGGYADTQYF
TGTGCCAGCAGCACCCATAGCGGGGGTTATGCAGATACGCAGTATTTT
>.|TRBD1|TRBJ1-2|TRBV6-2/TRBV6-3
CASSYRGQGYGYTF
TGTGCCAGCAGTTACCGAGGACAGGGCTATGGCTACACCTTC
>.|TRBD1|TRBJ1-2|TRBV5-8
CASSWDSGGYTF
TGTGCCAGCAGCTGGGACAGCGGTGGCTACACCTTC
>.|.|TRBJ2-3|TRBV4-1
CASSQDGAREIDTQYF
TGCGCCAGCAGCCAAGATGGGGCTAGGGAAATAGATACGCAGTATTTT
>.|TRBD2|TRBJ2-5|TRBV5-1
CASSPAGGQETQYF
TGCGCCAGCAGCCCGGCGGGGGGCCAAGAGACCCAGTACTTC
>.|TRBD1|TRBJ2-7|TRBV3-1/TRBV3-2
CASSLLDRGDRQYF
TGTGCCAGCAGCCTCTTGGACAGGGGTGACAGGCAGTACTTC
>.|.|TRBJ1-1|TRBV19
CASSINRVNTEAFF
TGTGCCAGTAGTATCAACAGGGTGAACACTGAAGCTTTCTTT
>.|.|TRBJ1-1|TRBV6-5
CASSYSTTYRTEAFF
TGTGCCAGCAGTTACTCGACAACATATCGCACTGAAGCTTTCTTT
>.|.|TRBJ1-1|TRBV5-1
CASSLDVSNTEAFF
TGCGCCAGCAGCTTGGATGTCTCGAACACTGAAGCTTTCTTT
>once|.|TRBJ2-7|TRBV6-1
CASSEDRYRVSEQYF
TGTGCCAGCAGTGAAGACAGGTATCGAGTATCCGAGCAGTACTTC
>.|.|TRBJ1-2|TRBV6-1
CASSDSVTNYGYTF
TGTGCCAGCAGTGATAGCGTGACGAACTATGGCTACACCTTC
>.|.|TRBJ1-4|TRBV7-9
CASSLEGWEGTTEKLFF
TGTGCCAGCAGCTTAGAAGGTTGGGAGGGTACCACTGAAAAACTGTTTTTT
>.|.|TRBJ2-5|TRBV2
CASSPRVRETQYF
TGTGCCAGCAGTCCGAGGGTAAGAGAGACCCAGTACTTC
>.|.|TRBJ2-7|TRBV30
CAWANRDEQYF
TGTGCCTGGGCGAACCGGGACGAGCAGTACTTC
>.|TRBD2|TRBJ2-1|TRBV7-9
CASSPVPLAGVLGNEQFF
TGTGCCAGCAGCCCCGTACCACTAGCGGGAGTGTTGGGTAATGAGCAGTTCTTC
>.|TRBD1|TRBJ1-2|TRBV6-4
CASSGQGSGYTF
TGTGCCAGCAGCGGACAGGGGTCTGGCTACACCTTC
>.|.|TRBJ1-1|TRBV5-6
CASSLGQMGTEAFF
TGTGCCAGCAGCTTGGGACAGATGGGGACTGAAGCTTTCTTT
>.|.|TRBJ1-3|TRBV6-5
CASSYLSSGNTIYF
TGTGCCAGCAGTTATTTATCCTCTGGAAACACCATATATTTT
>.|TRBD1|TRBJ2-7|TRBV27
CASSRMGQVTEQYF
TGTGCCAGCAGTCGAATGGGACAGGTCACCGAGCAGTACTTC
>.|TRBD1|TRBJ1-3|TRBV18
CASSRGQVGNTIYF
TGTGCCAGCTCACGGGGACAGGTTGGAAACACCATATATTTT
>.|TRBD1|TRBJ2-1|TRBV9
CASSGRSRGRPEDEQFF
TGTGCCAGCAGCGGGAGGAGCAGGGGGCGCCCGGAGGATGAGCAGTTCTTC
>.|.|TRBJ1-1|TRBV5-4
CASTSGSAGTEAFF
TGTGCCAGCACTTCGGGTTCGGCAGGGACTGAAGCTTTCTTT
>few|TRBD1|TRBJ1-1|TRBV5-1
CASSSHLDRATEAFF
TGCGCCAGCAGCTCTCACTTGGACAGGGCAACTGAAGCTTTCTTT
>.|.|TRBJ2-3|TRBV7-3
CASSPRVADSTDTQYF
TGTGCCAGCAGCCCCCGGGTAGCGGACAGCACAGATACGCAGTATTTT
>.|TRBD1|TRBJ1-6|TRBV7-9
CASSLSRQGNSPLHF
TGTGCCAGCAGCCTAAGTAGACAGGGGAATTCACCCCTCCACTTT
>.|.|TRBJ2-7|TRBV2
CASSDPAGKVSYEQYF
TGTGCCAGCAGTGATCCGGCGGGGAAGGTTTCCTACGAGCAGTACTTC
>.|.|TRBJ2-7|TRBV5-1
CASSLGDPTYEQYF
TGCGCCAGCAGCTTGGGAGATCCGACCTACGAGCAGTACTTC
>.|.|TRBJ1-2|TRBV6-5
CASSYGLNEGYTF
TGTGCCAGCAGTTACGGGCTGAATGAGGGCTACACCTTC
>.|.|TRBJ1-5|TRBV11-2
CASSSKGSQPQHF
TGTGCCAGCAGCTCAAAAGGGAGTCAGCCCCAGCATTTT
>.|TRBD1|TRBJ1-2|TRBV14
CASSQDRGNYGYTF
TGTGCCAGCAGTCAAGACAGGGGTAACTATGGCTACACCTTC
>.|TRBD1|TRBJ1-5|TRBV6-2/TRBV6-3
CASSFPGQGYSNQPQHF
TGTGCCAGCAGCTTTCCGGGACAGGGGTATAGCAATCAGCCCCAGCATTTT